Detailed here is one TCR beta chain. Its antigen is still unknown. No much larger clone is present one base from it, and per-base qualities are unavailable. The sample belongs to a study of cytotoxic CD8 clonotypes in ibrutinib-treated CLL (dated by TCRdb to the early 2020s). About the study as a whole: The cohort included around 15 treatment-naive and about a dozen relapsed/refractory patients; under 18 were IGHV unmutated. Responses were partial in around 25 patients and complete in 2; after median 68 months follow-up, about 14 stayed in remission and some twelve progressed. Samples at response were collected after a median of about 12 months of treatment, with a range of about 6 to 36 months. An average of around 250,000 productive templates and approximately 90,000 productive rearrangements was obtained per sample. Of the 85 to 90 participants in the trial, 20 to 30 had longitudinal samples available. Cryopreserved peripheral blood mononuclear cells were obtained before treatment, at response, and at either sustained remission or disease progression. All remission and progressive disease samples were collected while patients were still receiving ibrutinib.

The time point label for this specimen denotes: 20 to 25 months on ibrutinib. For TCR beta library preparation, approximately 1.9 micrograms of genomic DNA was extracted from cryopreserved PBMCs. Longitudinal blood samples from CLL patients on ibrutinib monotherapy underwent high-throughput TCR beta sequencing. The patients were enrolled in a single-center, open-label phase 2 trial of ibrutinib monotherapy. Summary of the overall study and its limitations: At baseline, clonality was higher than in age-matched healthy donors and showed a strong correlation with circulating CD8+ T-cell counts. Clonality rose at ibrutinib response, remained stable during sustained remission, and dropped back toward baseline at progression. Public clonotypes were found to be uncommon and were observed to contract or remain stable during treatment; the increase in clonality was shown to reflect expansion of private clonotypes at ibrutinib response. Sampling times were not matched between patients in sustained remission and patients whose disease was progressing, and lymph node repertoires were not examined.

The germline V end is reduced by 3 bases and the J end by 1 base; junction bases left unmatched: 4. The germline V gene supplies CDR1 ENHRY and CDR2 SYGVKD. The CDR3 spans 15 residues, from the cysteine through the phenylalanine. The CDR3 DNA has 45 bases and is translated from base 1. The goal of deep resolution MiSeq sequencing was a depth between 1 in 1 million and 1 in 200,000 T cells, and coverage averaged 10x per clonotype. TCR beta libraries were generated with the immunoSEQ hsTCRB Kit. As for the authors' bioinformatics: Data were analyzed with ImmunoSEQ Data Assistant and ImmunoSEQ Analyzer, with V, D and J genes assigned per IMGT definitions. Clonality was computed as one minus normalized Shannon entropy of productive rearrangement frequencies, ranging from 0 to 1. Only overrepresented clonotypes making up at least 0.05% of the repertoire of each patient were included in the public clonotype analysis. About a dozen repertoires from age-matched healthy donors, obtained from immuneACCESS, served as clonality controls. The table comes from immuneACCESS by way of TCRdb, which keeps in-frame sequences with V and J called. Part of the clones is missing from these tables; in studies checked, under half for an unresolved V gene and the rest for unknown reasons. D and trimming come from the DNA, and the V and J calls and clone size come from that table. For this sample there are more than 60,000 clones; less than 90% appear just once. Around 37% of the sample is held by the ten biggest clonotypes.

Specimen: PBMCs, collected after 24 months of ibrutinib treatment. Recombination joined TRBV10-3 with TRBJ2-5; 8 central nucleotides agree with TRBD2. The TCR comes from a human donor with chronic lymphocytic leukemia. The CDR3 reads CAISDLAGTQETQYF. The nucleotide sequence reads TGTGCCATCAGTGATCTAGCGGGTACCCAAGAGACCCAGTACTTC.